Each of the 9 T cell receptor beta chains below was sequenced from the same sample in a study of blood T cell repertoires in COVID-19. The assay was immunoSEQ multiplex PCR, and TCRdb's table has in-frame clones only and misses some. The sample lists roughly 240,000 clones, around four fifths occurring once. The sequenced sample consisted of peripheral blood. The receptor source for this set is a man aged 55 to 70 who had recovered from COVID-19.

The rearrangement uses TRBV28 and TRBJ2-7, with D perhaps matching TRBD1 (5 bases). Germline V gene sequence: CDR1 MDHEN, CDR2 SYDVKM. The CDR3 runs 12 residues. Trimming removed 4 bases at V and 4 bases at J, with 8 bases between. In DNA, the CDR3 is TGTGCCAGCAGTTCCGACAGTTACGAGCAGTACTTC. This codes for CASSSDSYEQYF.

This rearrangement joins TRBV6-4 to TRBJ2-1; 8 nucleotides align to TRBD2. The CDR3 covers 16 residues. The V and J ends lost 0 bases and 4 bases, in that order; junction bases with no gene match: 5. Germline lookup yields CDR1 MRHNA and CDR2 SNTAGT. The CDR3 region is CASSDSGGRRYNEQFF. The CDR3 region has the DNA TGTGCCAGCAGTGACTCGGGCGGGAGGCGATACAATGAGCAGTTCTTC.

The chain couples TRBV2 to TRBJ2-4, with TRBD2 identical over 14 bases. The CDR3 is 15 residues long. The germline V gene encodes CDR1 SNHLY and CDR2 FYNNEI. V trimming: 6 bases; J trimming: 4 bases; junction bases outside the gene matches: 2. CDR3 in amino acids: CASSGTSGGKNIQYF. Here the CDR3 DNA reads TGTGCCAGCAGCGGGACTAGCGGGGGTAAAAACATTCAGTACTTC. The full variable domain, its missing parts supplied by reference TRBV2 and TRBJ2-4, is EPEVTQTPSHQVTQMGQEVILRCVPISNHLYFYWYRQILGQKVEFLVSFYNNEISEKSEIFDDQFSVERPDGSNFTLKIRSTKLEDSAMYFCASSGTSGGKNIQYFGAGTRLSVL.

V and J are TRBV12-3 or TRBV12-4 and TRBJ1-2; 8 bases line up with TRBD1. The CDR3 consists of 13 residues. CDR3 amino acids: CAEEAGGIKGYTF. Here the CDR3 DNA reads TGTGCTGAGGAGGCAGGGGGCATTAAAGGCTACACCTTC.

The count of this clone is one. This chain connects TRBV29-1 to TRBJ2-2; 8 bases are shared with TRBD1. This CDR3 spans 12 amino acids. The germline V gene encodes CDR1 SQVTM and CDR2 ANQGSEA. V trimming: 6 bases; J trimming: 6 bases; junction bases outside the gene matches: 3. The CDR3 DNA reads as TGCAGCGTGGGACAGGCCTCCGGGGAGCTGTTTTTT. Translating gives CSVGQASGELFF.

The DNA of the CDR3 is TGTGCCAGCAGCCCTGGAGGCCTGGAGAACTATGGCTACACCTTC. Translating gives CASSPGGLENYGYTF. This rearrangement joins TRBV4-2 to TRBJ1-2; D is unclear. The CDR3 spans 15 residues. CDR1 and CDR2 from the germline V gene are LGHNA and YNFKEQ. The V end lost 4 bases, the J end lost 2 bases, and 14 bases lay between the germline ends.

DNA for the CDR3: TGTGCCAGCAGCGAGGCCCCGTCTCGCCAGCCCCAGCATTTT. It encodes CASSEAPSRQPQHF. The rearrangement links TRBV5-5 to TRBJ1-5, with no clear D. The CDR3 contains 14 residues. Germline V gives CDR1 SGHKS, CDR2 YYEKEE (reference sequence). Deletions cut 4 bases from V and 7 bases from J, with 15 bases between.

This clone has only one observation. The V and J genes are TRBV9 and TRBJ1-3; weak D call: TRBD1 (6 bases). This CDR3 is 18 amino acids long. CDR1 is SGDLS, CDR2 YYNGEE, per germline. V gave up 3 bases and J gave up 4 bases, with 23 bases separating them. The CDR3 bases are TGTGCCAGCAGCGGACAGGCGGTTGAGGGCATCCCGGGAAACACCATATATTTT. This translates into CASSGQAVEGIPGNTIYF.

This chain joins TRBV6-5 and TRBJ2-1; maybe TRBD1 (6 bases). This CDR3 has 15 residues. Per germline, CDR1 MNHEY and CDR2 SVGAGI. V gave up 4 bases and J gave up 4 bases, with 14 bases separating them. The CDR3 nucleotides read TGTGCCAGCAGTTTCACCGGGACAAGATACAATGAGCAGTTCTTC. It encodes CASSFTGTRYNEQFF.